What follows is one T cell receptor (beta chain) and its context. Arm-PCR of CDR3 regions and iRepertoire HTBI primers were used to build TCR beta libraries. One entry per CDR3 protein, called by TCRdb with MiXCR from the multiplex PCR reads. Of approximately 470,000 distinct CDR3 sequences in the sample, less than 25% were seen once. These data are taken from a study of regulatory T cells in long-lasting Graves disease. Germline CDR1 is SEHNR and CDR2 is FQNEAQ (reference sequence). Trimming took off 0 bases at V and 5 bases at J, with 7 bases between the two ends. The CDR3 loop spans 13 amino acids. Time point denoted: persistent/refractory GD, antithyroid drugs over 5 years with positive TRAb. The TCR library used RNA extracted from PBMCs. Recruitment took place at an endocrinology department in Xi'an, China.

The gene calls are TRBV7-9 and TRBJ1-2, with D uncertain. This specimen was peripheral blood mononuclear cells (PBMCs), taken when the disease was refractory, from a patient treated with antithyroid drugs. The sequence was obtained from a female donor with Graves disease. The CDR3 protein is CASSLALHYGYTF. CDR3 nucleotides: TGTGCCAGCAGCTTAGCGCTGCATTATGGCTACACCTTC.